Included here is one TCR beta chain sequence, with context. The PCR was carried out with 60 Vbeta primers and 13 Jbeta primers. The method was immunoSEQ multiplex PCR; TCRdb's version includes in-frame clones alone and lacks a portion of them. This table holds 150,000 to 200,000 clones, about four fifths found once. CDR1 and CDR2 (germline): MNHEY, SVGAGI. The CDR3 loop spans 16 amino acids. J was trimmed by 8 bases and V by 2 bases; bases with no gene match: 9. These data belong to a study of cytomegalovirus exposure and HLA in healthy donors. This chain links TRBV6-5 with TRBJ2-1; TRBD2 matches at 10 bases. This TCR was sampled from a woman aged 18-29 years in good health and CMV-seronegative. The specimen was PBMCs. In nucleotides, the CDR3 is TGTGCCAGCAGTTACCGATGGGCTAGCGGGAGTGATGAGCAGTTCTTC. This codes for CASSYRWASGSDEQFF.